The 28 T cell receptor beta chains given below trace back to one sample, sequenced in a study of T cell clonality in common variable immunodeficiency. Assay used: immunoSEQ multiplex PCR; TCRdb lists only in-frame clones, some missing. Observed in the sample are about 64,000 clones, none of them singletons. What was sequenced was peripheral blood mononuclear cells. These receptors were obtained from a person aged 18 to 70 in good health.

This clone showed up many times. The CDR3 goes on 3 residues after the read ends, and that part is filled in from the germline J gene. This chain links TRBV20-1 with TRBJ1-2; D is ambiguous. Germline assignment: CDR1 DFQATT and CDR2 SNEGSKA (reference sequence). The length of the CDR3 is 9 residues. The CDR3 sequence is CSPIAYYTF. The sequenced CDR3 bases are TGCAGCCCCATAGCCTAC.

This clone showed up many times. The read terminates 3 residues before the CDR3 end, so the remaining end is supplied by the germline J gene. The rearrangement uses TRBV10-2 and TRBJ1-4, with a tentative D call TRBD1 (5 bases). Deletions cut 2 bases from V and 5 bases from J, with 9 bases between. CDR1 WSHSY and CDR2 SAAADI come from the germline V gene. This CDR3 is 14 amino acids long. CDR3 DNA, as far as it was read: TGCGCCAGCAGTGAGGGGGCGGCGAATGAAAAA. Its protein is CASSEGAANEK. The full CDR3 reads CASSEGAANEKLFF.

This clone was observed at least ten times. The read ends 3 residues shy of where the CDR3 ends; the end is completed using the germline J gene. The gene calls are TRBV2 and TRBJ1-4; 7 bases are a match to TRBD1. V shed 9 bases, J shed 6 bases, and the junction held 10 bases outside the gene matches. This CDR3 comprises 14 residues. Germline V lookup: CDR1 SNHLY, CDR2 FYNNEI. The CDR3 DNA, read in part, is TGTGCCAGTAAAATACAGGGGAGGGATGAAAAA. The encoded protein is CASKIQGRDEK. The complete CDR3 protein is CASKIQGRDEKLFF. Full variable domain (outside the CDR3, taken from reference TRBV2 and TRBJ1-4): EPEVTQTPSHQVTQMGQEVILRCVPISNHLYFYWYRQILGQKVEFLVSFYNNEISEKSEIFDDQFSVERPDGSNFTLKIRSTKLEDSAMYFCASKIQGRDEKLFFGSGTQLSVL.

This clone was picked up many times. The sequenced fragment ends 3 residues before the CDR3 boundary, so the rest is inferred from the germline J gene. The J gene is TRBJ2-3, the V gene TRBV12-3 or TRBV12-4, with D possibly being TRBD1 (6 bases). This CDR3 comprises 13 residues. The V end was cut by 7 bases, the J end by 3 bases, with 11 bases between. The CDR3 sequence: CASNSGATDTQYF. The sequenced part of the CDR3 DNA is TGTGCCAGCAATTCAGGGGCAACAGATACG.

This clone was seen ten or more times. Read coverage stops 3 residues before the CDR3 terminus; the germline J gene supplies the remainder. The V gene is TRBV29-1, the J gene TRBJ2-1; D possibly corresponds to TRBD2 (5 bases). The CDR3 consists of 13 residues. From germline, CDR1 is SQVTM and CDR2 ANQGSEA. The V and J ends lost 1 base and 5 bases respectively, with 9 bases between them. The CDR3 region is CSVEASSDNEQFF. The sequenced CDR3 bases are TGCAGCGTTGAAGCTAGCTCTGACAATGAG.

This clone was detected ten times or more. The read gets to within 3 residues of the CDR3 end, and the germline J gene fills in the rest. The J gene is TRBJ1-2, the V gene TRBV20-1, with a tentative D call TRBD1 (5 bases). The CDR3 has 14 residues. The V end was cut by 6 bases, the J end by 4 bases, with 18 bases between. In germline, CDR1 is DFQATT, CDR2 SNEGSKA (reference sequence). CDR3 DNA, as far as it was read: TGCAGTGCGATAGGCGCAGGGTGGGTCTATGGC. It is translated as CSAIGAGWVYG. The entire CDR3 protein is CSAIGAGWVYGYTF.

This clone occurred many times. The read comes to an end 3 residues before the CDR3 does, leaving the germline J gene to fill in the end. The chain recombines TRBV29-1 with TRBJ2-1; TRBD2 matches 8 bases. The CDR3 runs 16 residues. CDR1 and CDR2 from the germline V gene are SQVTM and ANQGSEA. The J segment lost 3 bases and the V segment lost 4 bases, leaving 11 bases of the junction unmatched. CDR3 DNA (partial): TGCAGCGTTGGCGGGGGGACTCCAACAATCTACAATGAG. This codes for CSVGGGTPTIYNE. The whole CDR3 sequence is CSVGGGTPTIYNEQFF.

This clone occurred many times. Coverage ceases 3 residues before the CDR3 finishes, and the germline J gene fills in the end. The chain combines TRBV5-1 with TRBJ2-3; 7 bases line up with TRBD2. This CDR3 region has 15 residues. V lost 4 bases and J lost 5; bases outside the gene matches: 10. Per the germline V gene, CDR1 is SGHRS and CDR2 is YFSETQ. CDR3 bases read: TGCGCCAGCAGCCCCGACACCCCTAGCGGAGATACG. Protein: CASSPDTPSGDT. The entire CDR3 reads CASSPDTPSGDTQYF.

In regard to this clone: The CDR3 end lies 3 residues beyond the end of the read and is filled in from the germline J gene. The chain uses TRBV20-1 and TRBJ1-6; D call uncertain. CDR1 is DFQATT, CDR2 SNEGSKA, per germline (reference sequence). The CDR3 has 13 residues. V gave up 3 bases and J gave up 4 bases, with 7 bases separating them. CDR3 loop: CSASEGYNSPLHF. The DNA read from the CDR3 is TGCAGTGCTAGCGAAGGTTATAATTCACCC.

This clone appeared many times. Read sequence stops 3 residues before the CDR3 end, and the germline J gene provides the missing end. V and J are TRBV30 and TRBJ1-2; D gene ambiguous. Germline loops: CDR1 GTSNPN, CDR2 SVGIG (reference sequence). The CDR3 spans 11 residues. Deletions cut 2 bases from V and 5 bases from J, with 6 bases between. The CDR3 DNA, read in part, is TGTGCCTGGAGTTTCACTTATGGC. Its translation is CAWSFTYG. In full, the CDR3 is CAWSFTYGYTF.

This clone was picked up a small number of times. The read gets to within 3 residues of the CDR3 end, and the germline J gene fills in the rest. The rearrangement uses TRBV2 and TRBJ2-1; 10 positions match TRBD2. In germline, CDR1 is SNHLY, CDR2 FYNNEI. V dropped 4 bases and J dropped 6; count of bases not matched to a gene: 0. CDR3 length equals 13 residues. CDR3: CASSGLAGNEQFF. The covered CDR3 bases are TGTGCCAGCAGTGGACTAGCGGGCAATGAG.

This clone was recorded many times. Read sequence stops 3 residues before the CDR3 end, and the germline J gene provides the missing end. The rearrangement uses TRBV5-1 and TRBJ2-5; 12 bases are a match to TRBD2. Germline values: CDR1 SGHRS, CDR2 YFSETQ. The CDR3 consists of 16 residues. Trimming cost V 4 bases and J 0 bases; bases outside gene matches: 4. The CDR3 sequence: CASSTGLAGYQETQYF. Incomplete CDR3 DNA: TGCGCCAGCAGCACCGGACTAGCGGGGTACCAAGAGACC.

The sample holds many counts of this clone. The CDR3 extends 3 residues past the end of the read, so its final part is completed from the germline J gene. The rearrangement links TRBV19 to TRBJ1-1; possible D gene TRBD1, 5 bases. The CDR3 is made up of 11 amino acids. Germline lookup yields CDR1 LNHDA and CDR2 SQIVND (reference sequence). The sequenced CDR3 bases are TGTGCCAGTAGTATAGGACAGCAA. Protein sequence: CASSIGQQ. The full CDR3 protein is CASSIGQQAFF.

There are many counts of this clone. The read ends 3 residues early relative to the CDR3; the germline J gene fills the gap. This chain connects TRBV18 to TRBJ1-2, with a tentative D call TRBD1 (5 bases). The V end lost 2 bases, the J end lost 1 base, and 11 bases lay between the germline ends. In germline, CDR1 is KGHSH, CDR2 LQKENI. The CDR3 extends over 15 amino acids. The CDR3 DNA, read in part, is TGTGCCAGCTCACCAGGAGCAGGGTATAACTATGGC. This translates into CASSPGAGYNYG. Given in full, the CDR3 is CASSPGAGYNYGYTF.

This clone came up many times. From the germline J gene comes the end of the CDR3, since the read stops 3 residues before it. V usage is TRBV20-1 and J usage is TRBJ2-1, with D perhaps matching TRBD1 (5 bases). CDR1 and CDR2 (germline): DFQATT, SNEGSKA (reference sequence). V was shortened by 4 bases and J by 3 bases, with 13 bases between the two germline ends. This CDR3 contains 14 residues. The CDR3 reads CSAKPGKGYNEQFF. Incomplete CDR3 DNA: TGCAGTGCTAAACCAGGGAAAGGCTACAATGAG.

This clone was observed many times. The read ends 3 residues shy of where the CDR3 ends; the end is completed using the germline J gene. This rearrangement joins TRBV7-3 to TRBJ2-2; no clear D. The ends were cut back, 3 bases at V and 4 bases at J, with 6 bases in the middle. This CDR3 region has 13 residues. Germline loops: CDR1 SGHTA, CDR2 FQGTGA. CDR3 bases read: TGTGCCAGCAGCTTTGGGCTCACCGGGGAG. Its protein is CASSFGLTGE. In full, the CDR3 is CASSFGLTGELFF.

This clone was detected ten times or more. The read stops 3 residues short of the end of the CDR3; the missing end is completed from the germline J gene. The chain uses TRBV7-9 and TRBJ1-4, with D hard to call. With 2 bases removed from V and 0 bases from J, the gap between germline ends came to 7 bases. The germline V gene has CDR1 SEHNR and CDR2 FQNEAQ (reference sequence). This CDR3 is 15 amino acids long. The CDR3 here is CASSLPLATNEKLFF. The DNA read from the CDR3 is TGTGCCAGCAGCTTACCCCTCGCAACTAATGAAAAA.

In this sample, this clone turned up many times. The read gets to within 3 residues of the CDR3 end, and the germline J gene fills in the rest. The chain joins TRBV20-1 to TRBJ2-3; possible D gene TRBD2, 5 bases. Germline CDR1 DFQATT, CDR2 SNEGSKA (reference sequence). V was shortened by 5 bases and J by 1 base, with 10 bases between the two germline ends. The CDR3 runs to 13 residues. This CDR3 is CSALALRTDTQYF. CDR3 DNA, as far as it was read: TGCAGTGCTCTAGCCCTTCGCACAGATACG.

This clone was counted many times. The CDR3 sequence is CASSTTGNTEAFF. The CDR3 bases that were read are TGTGCCAGTAGTACGACAGGGAACACTGAA. The chain recombines TRBV19 with TRBJ1-1; D is possibly TRBD1 (6 bases). The missing CDR3 end, 3 residues past where the read stops, is filled in from the germline J gene. CDR3 length equals 13 residues. Between the trimmed V and J ends, which lost 4 bases and 1 base, there was a span of 7 bases. Germline CDR1 reads LNHDA; CDR2 reads SQIVND (reference sequence).

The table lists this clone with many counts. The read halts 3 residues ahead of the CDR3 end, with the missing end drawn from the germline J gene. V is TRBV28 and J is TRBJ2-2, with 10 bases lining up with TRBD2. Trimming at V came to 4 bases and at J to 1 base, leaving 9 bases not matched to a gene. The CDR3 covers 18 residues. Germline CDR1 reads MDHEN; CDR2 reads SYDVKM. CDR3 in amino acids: CASSSAASGRGNTGELFF. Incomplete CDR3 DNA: TGTGCCAGCAGTTCAGCAGCCAGCGGGAGGGGGAACACCGGGGAG.

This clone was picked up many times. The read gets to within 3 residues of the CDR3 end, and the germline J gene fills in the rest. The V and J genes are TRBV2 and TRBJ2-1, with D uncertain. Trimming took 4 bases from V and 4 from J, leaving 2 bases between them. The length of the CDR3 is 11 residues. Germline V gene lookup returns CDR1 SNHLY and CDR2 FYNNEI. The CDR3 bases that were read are TGTGCCAGCAGTGCATACAATGAG. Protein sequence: CASSAYNE. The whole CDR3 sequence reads CASSAYNEQFF.

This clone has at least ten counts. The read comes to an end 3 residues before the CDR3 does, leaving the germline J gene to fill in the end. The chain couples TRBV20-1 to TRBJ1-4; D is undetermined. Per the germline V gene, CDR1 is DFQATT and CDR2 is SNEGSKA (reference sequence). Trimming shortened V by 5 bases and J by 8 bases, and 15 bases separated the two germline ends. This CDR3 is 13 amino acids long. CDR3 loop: CSAAGECREKLFF. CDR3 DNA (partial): TGCAGTGCTGCAGGCGAGTGTAGAGAAAAA.

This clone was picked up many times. The sequenced part of the CDR3 DNA is TGTGCCAGCACCCCTACAGGGGGAACTGAA. Encoded protein: CASTPTGGTE. The whole CDR3 protein is CASTPTGGTEAFF. The chain employs TRBV2 and TRBJ1-1; 8 bases line up with TRBD1. The read finishes 3 residues shy of the CDR3 end, and the germline J gene is used to complete it. Per the germline V gene, CDR1 is SNHLY and CDR2 is FYNNEI. The CDR3 loop spans 13 amino acids. With V trimmed by 7 bases and J by 5 bases, 6 bases remained unmatched.

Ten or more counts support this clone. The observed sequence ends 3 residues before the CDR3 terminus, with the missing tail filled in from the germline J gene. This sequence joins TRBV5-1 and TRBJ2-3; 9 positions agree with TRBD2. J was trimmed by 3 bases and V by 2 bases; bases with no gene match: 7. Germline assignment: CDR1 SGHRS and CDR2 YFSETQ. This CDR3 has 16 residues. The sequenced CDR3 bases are TGCGCCAGCAGCTTCGTGACTAGCGGCTTAACAGATACG. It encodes CASSFVTSGLTDT. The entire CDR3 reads CASSFVTSGLTDTQYF.

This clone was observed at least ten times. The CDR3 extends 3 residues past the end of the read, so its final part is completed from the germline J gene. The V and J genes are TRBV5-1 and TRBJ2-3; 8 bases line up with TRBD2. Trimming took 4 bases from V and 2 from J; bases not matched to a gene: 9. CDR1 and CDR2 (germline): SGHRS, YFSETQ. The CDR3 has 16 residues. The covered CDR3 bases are TGCGCCAGCAGCAGGCCCAGCGGGGGCACCACAGATACG. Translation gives CASSRPSGGTTDT. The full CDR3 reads CASSRPSGGTTDTQYF.

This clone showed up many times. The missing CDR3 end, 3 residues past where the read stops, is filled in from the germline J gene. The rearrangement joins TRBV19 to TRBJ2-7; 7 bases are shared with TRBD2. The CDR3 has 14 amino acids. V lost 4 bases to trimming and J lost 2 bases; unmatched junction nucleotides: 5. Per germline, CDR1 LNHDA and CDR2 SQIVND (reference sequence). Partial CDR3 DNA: TGTGCCAGTAGTAAGCAGCGGGATACCTACGAG. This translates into CASSKQRDTYE. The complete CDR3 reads CASSKQRDTYEQYF.

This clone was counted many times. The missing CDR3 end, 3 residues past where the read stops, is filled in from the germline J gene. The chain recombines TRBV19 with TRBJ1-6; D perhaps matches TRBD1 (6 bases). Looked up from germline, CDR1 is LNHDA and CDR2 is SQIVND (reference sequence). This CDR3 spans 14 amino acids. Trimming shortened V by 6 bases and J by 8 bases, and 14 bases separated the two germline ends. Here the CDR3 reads CASSPGQDHSPLHF. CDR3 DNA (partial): TGTGCCAGTAGCCCGGGACAAGACCATTCACCC. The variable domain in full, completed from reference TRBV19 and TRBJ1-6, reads DGGITQSPKYLFRKEGQNVTLSCEQNLNHDAMYWYRQDPGQGLRLIYYSQIVNDFQKGDIAEGYSVSREKKESFPLTVTSAQKNPTAFYLCASSPGQDHSPLHFGNGTRLTVT.

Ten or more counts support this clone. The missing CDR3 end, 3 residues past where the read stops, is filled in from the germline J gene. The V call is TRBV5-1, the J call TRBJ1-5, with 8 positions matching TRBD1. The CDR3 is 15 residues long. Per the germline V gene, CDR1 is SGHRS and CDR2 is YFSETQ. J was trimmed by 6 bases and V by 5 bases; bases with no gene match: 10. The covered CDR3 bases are TGCGCCAGCAGTCAGGGGGCTGGAGGTGGTCAGCCC. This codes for CASSQGAGGGQP. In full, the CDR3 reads CASSQGAGGGQPQHF.